A selection of T cell receptor beta chains follows, all from one sample in a study of STAT5B mutations in CD4+ large granular lymphocyte leukemia. Clones were sequenced by immunoSEQ multiplex PCR, and TCRdb holds only the in-frame ones, with some missing. The table has 20,000 to 25,000 clones, approximately 79% seen once. Sequencing input: CD4+ T cells from blood buffy coats. Receptor source: a human donor in good health. Both conserved end residues are part of each CDR3. The D gene is left open where the match is weak. A clone size is listed for some rows: how often the clone was seen (once, few, many), or a class if it is expanded.

len	d_gene	abundance	j_gene	v_gene	CDR3nt	CDR3aa
13	-	-	TRBJ1-1	TRBV18	TGTGCCAGCTCACGTGGGGGTTCCACTGAAGCTTTCTTT	CASSRGGSTEAFF
18	-	-	TRBJ1-6	TRBV7-8	TGTGCCAGCAGCTTAAGCGCGGCGAGAGGAAGCAATAATTCACCCCTCCACTTT	CASSLSAARGSNNSPLHF
13	TRBD1	-	TRBJ1-5	TRBV27	TGTGCCAGCAGCCTAGGACAGGGACAGCCCCAGCATTTT	CASSLGQGQPQHF
12	-	-	TRBJ2-3	TRBV6-4	TGTGCCAGCAGTGTAGAGTTAGATACGCAGTATTTT	CASSVELDTQYF
14	-	-	TRBJ1-5	TRBV18	TGTGCCAGCTCACCCGAAGCAGTTAATCAGCCCCAGCATTTT	CASSPEAVNQPQHF
14	-	-	TRBJ2-7	TRBV29-1	TGCAGCGCAGAAATTACGGGATACTCCTACGAGCAGTACTTC	CSAEITGYSYEQYF
15	-	few	TRBJ2-2	TRBV6-6	TGTGCCAGCACTAGGGCGCGGGGAAACACCGGGGAGCTGTTTTTT	CASTRARGNTGELFF
13	-	-	TRBJ1-2	TRBV7-3	TGTGCCAGCAGCTTGGCCCCCAACTATGGCTACACCTTC	CASSLAPNYGYTF
15	-	-	TRBJ2-7	TRBV5-1	TGCGCCAGCAGCTTGGCCCACAGTGGCCCCTACGAGCAGTACTTC	CASSLAHSGPYEQYF
14	TRBD1	-	TRBJ1-2	TRBV28	TGTGCCAGCAGAGGGACAGGGAGCTTTTATGGCTACACCTTC	CASRGTGSFYGYTF
15	-	once	TRBJ2-7	TRBV2	TGTGCCAGCAGTCTCCAGGGAGCCTTTGTCTACGAGCAGTACTTC	CASSLQGAFVYEQYF
13	-	-	TRBJ2-2	TRBV6-6	TGTGCCAGCAGTTCAGGGGGGACCGGGGAGCTGTTTTTT	CASSSGGTGELFF
13	TRBD1	-	TRBJ1-1	TRBV25-1	TGTGCCAGCAGGGGACAGGGGGGCACTGAAGCTTTCTTT	CASRGQGGTEAFF
14	TRBD1	-	TRBJ2-3	TRBV7-9	TGTGCCAGCAGACAGCGGACAGGGGGAAATACGCAGTATTTT	CASRQRTGGNTQYF
16	TRBD1	-	TRBJ1-5	TRBV5-5	TGTGCCAGCAGCTTGTTGGACAGGGCGGGAGGACAGCCCCAGCATTTT	CASSLLDRAGGQPQHF
14	-	-	TRBJ2-2	TRBV18	TGTGCCAGCTCACCAAATAAGGGGGCCGGGGAGCTGTTTTTT	CASSPNKGAGELFF
10	-	-	TRBJ1-2	TRBV2	TGTGCCAGCAGGAACAGGGGCTACACCTTC	CASRNRGYTF
18	-	-	TRBJ2-1	TRBV5-4	TGTGCCAGCAGCTTCGGGACAGGGAGAGCGGGGGGGTACAATGAGCAGTTCTTC	CASSFGTGRAGGYNEQFF
14	TRBD1	-	TRBJ1-3	TRBV11-2	TGTGCCAGCAGCTCGACAGGGAGTGGAAACACCATATATTTT	CASSSTGSGNTIYF
15	-	-	TRBJ1-3	TRBV2	TGTGCCAGCAGTGAAGCGCAGGGATTCGGAAACACCATATATTTT	CASSEAQGFGNTIYF
16	TRBD1	-	TRBJ2-1	TRBV19	TGTGCCAGTAGTATCGGACCACAGGGGTTACCCCCCCCTCAGTTCTTC	CASSIGPQGLPPPQFF
13	TRBD1	-	TRBJ1-2	TRBV28	TGTGCCAGCAGTTTGGACAGGGACTATGGCTACACCTTC	CASSLDRDYGYTF
14	-	-	TRBJ1-6	TRBV28	TGTGCCAGCAGTTTGAGCTCCTATAATTCACCCCTCCACTTT	CASSLSSYNSPLHF
15	-	-	TRBJ2-7	TRBV28	TGTGCCAGCAGTTTATCTCGGGGTTTCTCCTACGAGCAGTACTTC	CASSLSRGFSYEQYF
15	-	-	TRBJ2-7	TRBV9	TGTGCCAGCAGCGTGGATGGGCGGCCTACCTACGAGCAGTACTTC	CASSVDGRPTYEQYF
15	-	few	TRBJ1-6	TRBV2	TGTGCCAGCAGTCAAAACGGTCCTATCAATTCACCCCTCCACTTT	CASSQNGPINSPLHF
16	-	few	TRBJ1-1	TRBV4-1	TGCGCCAGCAGCCAAGTCGATGCGGGATGGGGCACTGAAGCTTTCTTT	CASSQVDAGWGTEAFF
14	-	-	TRBJ2-7	TRBV7-9	TGTGCCAGCAGCCACGGGCCACCTAGCTACGAGCAGTACTTC	CASSHGPPSYEQYF
16	-	-	TRBJ1-6	TRBV21-1	TGTGCCAGCAGCAAAGGAGGGACAGCCTATAATTCACCCCTCCACTTT	CASSKGGTAYNSPLHF
16	TRBD2	-	TRBJ2-5	TRBV7-2	TGTGCCAGCAGCTTAGAGCCAGCGGGGACTCGTGGGACCCAGTACTTC	CASSLEPAGTRGTQYF
16	TRBD1	-	TRBJ1-2	TRBV5-6	TGTGCCAGCGTGGGCATCCGGGGGACAGGGGGCTATGGCTACACCTTC	CASVGIRGTGGYGYTF
15	TRBD1	-	TRBJ1-2	TRBV4-2	TGTGCCAGCAGCCCCACCGACAGGGTATCATATGGCTACACCTTC	CASSPTDRVSYGYTF
12	-	-	TRBJ2-7	TRBV7-2	TGTGCCAGCAGCTTAGTTCCCTACGAGCAGTACTTC	CASSLVPYEQYF
16	TRBD2	-	TRBJ2-3	TRBV5-1	TGCGCCAGCAGCTCCGGGACTAGCGGGGGGGCTGATACGCAGTATTTT	CASSSGTSGGADTQYF
13	TRBD1	-	TRBJ2-7	TRBV7-2	TGTGCCAGCAGCTGGGGACAGTCCTACGAGCAGTACTTC	CASSWGQSYEQYF
14	-	-	TRBJ2-1	TRBV30	TGTGCCTGGAGTATCGGCCTCGCCTACAATGAGCAGTTCTTC	CAWSIGLAYNEQFF